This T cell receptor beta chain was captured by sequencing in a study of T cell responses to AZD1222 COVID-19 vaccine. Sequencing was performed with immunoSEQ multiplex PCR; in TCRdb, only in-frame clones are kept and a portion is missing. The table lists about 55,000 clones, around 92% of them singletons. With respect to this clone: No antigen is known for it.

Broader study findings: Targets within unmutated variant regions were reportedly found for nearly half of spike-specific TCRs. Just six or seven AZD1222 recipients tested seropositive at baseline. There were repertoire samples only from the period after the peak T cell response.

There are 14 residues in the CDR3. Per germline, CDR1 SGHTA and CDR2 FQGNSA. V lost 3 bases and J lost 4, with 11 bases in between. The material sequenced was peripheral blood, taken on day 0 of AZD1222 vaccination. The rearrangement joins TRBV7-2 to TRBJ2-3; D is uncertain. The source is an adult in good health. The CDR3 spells CASSFQSPPDTQYF. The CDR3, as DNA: TGTGCCAGCAGCTTCCAAAGTCCGCCAGATACGCAGTATTTT.